This TCR beta chain was identified during a study of lymphopenia after photon versus proton radiotherapy (dated by TCRdb to between 2018 and 2021). The study in broad terms: Photon and proton radiation therapy were compared by the study for their immunological effects in patients with gastrointestinal tumors who developed high-grade lymphopenia. The study aimed to characterize how the two radiation modalities differ in their impact on the immune system. The roughly 20 patients in the cohort had gastrointestinal tumors, were treated with either photon or proton therapy, and subsequently developed lymphopenia.

V is trimmed back by 11 bases and J by 5 bases, and the junction contains 14 bases that no gene match accounts for. Via the germline V gene (reference sequence), CDR1 is SEHNR and CDR2 FQNEAQ. Taken from cysteine to phenylalanine, the CDR3 has 15 residues. The only DNA kept is the CDR3, 45 bases in frame from the first base. Libraries were made using the immunoSEQ multiplex PCR assay. Alongside multiparametric flow cytometry, deep sequencing of rearranged TCR beta loci was used to profile the T cell repertoires. The source is immuneACCESS, and TCRdb retained only in-frame sequences with V and J called. Part of the clones is not carried over; for the studies checked, unresolved V genes explain less than half of this, and the remainder is unexplained. This sample lists tens of thousands of clones; around 90% were detected once. The ten largest clones take up under 0.9% of the sample. Note on this clone: This clone's antigen is unknown. No much larger clonotype is one base removed from it; base qualities were not supplied.

General conclusions and limits of the study: Across the cohort, an inverse correlation was found between a larger post-nadir drop in TCR diversity and overall survival time among patients who died. The survival association was assessed only in patients who died, and better survival with proton therapy was presented by the authors as a possibility rather than a demonstrated result. Proton-treated patients stayed relatively stable during treatment, while photon-treated patients lost naive T cells and TCR diversity and gained effector/memory populations. After the lymphocyte count nadir, photon-treated repertoires showed oligoclonal expansion, especially of CD8+ Temra cells, which drove the drop in diversity.

The TCR originated in a woman aged 45-65 years with cholangiocarcinoma. The rearrangement combines TRBV7-9 with TRBJ1-4, and TRBD1 matches 7 of the central bases. The starting material was peripheral blood, obtained from a patient treated with photon-based radiotherapy. CDR3 loop: CASRGLQGPNEKLFF. The nucleotide sequence reads as follows: TGTGCCTCAAGGGGGCTTCAGGGCCCGAATGAAAAACTGTTTTTT.